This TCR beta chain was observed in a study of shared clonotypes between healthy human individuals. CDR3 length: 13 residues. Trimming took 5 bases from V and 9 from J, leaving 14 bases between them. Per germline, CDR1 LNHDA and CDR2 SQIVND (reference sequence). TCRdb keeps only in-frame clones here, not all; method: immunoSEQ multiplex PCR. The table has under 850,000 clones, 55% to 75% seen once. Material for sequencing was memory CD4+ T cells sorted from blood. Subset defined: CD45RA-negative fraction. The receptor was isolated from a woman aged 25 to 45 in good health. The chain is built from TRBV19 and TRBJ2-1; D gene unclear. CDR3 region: CASSPDGLPEQFF. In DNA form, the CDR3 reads TGTGCCAGTAGTCCGGACGGTCTACCTGAGCAGTTCTTC.